This T cell receptor (beta chain) derives from a study of a mutant IDH1 vaccine in newly diagnosed glioma. Overall study results and limits: Apparently unrelated to pseudoprogression were changes in the top peripheral T cell clonotypes.

The protocol was immunoSEQ multiplex PCR, while the TCRdb copy is restricted to in-frame clones and leaves out a portion. Among about 69,000 clones listed, about 86% were seen once. Points on this clone: The antigen is undetermined.

Time point of the sample: baseline, week 1 (first vaccination visit). Noted treatment: pre-vaccination baseline after standard-of-care therapy. The germline CDR1 and CDR2 sequences are MDHEN and SYDVKM. Trimming at V came to 6 bases and at J to 8 bases, leaving 9 bases not matched to a gene. The CDR3 runs 13 residues. V usage is TRBV28 and J usage is TRBJ2-7, with 8 bases aligning to TRBD2. The material sequenced was PBMCs, taken from a glioma patient treated with radiotherapy, temozolomide or both. The sequence was obtained from a man aged 30-40 years with glioma. CDR3 sequence: CASSWRGAGKQYF. CDR3 nucleotide sequence: TGTGCCAGCAGCTGGCGGGGGGCGGGTAAGCAGTACTTC.